This TCR beta chain was recorded in a study of CXCR3-negative and CXCR3-positive naive CD8 T cells. General study results and limits: Relative to CXCR3-negative naive cells, CXCR3-positive naive cells had more hydrophobic TRB CDR3s.

Concerning this clonotype: Antigen specificity is unknown.

This CDR3 region has 14 residues. Per germline, CDR1 DFQATT and CDR2 SNEGSKA (reference sequence). cDNA libraries for TRB were generated by 5' RACE incorporating UMI labels. TCRdb derives one entry per CDR3 protein from the 5' RACE reads, leaving out DNA. The sample includes roughly 61,000 distinct CDR3 sequences. The TCR sequence derives from a human donor in good health. Some clones in this sample may be carry-over from other donors' samples. Sequenced input: naive CXCR3+ CD8+ T cells from blood. Subset defined: CD45RO-CCR7+CD27+CD95- naive CD8+ T cells expressing CXCR3 (TNR3+). This chain links TRBV20-1 with TRBJ2-2; the TCRdb D gene call, TRBD2, has no DNA to confirm it. The CDR3 region is CSAPSGGADGELFF.